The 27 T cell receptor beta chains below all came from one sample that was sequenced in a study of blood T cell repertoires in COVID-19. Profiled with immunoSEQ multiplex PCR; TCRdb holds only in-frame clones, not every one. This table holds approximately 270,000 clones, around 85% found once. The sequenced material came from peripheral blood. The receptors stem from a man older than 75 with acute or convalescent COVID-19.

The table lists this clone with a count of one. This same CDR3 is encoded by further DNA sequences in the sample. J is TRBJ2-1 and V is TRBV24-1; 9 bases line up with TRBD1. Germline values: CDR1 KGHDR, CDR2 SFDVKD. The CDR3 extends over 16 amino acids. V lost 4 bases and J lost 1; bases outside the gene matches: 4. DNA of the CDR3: TGTGCCACCAGTGACCCCGGGACAGGGTCCTACAATGAGCAGTTCTTC. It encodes CATSDPGTGSYNEQFF.

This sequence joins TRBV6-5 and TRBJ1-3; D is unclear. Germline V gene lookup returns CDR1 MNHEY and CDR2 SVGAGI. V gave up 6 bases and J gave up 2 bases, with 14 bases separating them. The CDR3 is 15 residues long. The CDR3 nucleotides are TGTGCCAGCAGGGAGACGGTAGCTACTGGAAACACCATATATTTT. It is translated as CASRETVATGNTIYF.

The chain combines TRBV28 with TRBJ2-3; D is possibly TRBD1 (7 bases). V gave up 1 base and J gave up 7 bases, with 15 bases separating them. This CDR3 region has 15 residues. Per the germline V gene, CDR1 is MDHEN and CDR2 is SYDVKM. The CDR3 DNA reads TGTGCCAGCAGTTTATTAAACCAGGGGGGAAATACGCAGTATTTT. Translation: CASSLLNQGGNTQYF.

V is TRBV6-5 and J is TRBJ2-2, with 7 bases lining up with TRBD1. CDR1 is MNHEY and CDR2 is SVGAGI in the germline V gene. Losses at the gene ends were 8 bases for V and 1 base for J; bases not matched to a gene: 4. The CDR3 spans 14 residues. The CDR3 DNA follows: TGTGCCAGCCAAAGGACAGGGAACACCGGGGAGCTGTTTTTT. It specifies CASQRTGNTGELFF.

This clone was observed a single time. CDR3 loop: CASSERRVGEAFF. In nucleotides, the CDR3 is TGTGCCAGCAGTGAGAGACGGGTCGGGGAAGCTTTCTTT. V is TRBV2 and J is TRBJ1-1, with D unresolved. The V gene's germline CDR1 is SNHLY and CDR2 FYNNEI. The CDR3 runs to 13 residues. Between the trimmed V and J ends, which lost 3 bases and 8 bases, there was a span of 13 bases. Full variable domain (remainder filled in from reference TRBV2 and TRBJ1-1): EPEVTQTPSHQVTQMGQEVILRCVPISNHLYFYWYRQILGQKVEFLVSFYNNEISEKSEIFDDQFSVERPDGSNFTLKIRSTKLEDSAMYFCASSERRVGEAFFGQGTRLTVV.

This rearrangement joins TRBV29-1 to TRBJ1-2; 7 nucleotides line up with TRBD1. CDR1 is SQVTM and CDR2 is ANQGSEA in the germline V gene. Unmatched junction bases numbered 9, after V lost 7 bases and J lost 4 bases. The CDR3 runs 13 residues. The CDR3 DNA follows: TGCAGCGCCTCGACAGGGTTGGGCTATGGCTACACCTTC. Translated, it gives CSASTGLGYGYTF.

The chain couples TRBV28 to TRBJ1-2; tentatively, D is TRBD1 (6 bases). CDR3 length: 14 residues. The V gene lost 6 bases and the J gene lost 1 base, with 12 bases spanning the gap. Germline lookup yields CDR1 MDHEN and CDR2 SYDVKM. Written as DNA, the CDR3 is TGTGCCAGCAGCCGGACAGTTTTTAACTATGGCTACACCTTC. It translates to CASSRTVFNYGYTF.

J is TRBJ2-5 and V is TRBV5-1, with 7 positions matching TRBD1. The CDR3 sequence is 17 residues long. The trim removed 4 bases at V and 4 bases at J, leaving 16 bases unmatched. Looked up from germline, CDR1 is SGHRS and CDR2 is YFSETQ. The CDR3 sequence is CASSASGTAVWGETQYF. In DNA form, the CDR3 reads TGCGCCAGCAGCGCATCCGGGACAGCGGTTTGGGGAGAGACCCAGTACTTC.

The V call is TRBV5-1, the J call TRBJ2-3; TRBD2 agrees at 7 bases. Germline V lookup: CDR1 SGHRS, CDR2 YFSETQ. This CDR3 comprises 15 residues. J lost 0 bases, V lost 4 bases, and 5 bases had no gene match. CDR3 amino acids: CASSRGSASTDTQYF. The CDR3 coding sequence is TGCGCCAGCAGCCGCGGGAGCGCGAGCACAGATACGCAGTATTTT.

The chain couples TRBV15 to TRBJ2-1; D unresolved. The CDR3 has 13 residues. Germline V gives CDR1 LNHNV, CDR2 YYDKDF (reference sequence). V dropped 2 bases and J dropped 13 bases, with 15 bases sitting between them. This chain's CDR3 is CATSRPFPGPQFF. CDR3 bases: TGTGCCACCAGCAGACCATTCCCAGGTCCTCAGTTCTTC.

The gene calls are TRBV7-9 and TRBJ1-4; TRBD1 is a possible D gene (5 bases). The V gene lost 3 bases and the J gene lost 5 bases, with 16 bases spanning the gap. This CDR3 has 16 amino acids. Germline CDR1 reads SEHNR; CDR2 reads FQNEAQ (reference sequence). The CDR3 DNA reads TGTGCCAGCAGCTTTGAAAGAGCGGGACGGAATGAAAAACTGTTTTTT. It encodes CASSFERAGRNEKLFF.

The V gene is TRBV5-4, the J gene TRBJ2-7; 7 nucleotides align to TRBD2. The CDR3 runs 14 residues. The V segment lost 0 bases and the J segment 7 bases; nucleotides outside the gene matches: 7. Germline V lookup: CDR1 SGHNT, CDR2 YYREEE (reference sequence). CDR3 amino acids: CASSLGAGSGEQYF. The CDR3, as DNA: TGTGCCAGCAGCTTGGGAGCGGGGTCGGGGGAGCAGTACTTC. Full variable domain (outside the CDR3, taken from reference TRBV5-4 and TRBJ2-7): ETGVTQSPTHLIKTRGQQVTLRCSSQSGHNTVSWYQQALGQGPQFIFQYYREEENGRGNFPPRFSGLQFPNYSSELNVNALELDDSALYLCASSLGAGSGEQYFGPGTRLTVT.

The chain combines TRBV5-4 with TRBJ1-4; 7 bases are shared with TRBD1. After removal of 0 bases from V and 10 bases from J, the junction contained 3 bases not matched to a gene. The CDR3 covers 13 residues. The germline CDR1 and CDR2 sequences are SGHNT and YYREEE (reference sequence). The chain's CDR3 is CASSLDRGVKLFF. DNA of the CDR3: TGTGCCAGCAGCTTGGACAGGGGTGTAAAACTGTTTTTT.

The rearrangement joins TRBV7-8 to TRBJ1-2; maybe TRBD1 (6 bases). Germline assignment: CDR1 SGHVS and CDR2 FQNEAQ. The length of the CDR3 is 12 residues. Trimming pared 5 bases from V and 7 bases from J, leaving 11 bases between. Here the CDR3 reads CASSAQGGGYTF. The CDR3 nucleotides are TGTGCCAGCAGCGCACAGGGCGGTGGCTACACCTTC.

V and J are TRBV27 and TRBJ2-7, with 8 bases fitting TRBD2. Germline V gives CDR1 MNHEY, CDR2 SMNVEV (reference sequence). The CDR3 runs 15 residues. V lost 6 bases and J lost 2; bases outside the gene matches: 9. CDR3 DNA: TGTGCCAGCAGCGGGGATAGCGGGGCGCCCTACGAGCAGTACTTC. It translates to CASSGDSGAPYEQYF.

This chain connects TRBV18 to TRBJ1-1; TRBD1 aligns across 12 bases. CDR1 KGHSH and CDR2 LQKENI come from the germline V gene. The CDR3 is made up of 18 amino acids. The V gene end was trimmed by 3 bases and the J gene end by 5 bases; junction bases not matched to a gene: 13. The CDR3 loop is CASSPNVGTGGAGTEAFF. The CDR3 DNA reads TGTGCCAGCTCACCGAATGTAGGGACAGGGGGCGCAGGGACTGAAGCTTTCTTT.

CDR3 sequence: CASSFSAGGGGGTGELFF. The DNA for the CDR3 is TGCGCCAGCAGCTTCTCAGCGGGAGGGGGCGGAGGAACCGGGGAGCTGTTTTTT. The V call is TRBV5-1, the J call TRBJ2-2; 10 bases align to TRBD2. With V trimmed by 2 bases and J by 5 bases, 12 bases remained unmatched. The CDR3 consists of 18 residues. Germline CDR1 reads SGHRS; CDR2 reads YFSETQ.

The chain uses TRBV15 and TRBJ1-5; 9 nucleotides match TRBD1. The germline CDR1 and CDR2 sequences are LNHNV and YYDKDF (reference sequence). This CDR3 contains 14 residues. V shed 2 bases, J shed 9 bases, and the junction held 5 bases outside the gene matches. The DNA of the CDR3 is TGTGCCACCAGCAGAATTACAGGGGGCGGGCCCCAGCATTTT. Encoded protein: CATSRITGGGPQHF.

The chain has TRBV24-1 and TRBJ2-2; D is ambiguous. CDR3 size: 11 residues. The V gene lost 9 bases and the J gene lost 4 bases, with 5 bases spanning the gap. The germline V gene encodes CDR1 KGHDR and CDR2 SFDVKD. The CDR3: CATGRTGELFF. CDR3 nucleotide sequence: TGTGCCACCGGGCGCACCGGGGAGCTGTTTTTT.

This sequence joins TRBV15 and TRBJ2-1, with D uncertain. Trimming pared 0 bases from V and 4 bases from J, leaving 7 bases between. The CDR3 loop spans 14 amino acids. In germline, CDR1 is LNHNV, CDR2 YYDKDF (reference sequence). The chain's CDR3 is CATSRDQEYNEQFF. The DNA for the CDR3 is TGTGCCACCAGCAGAGACCAGGAATACAATGAGCAGTTCTTC.

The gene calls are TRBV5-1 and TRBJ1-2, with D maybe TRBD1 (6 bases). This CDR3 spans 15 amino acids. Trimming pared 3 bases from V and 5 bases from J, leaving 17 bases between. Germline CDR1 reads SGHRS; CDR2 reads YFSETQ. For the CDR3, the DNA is TGCGCCAGCAGCTATACTCCCAGGGGCCCGTATGGCTACACCTTC. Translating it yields CASSYTPRGPYGYTF.

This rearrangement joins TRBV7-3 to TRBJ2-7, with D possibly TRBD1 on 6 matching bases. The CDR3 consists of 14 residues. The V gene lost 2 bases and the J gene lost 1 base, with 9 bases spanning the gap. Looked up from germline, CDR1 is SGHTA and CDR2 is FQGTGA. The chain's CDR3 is CASSLDTGSYEQYF. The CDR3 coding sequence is TGTGCCAGCAGCTTAGACACAGGGTCCTACGAGCAGTACTTC.

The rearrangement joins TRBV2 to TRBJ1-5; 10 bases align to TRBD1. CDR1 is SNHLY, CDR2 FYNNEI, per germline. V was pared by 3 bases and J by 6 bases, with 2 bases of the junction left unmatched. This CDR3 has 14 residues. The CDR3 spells CASSDGQGVQPQHF. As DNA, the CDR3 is TGTGCCAGCAGTGATGGACAGGGGGTTCAGCCCCAGCATTTT.

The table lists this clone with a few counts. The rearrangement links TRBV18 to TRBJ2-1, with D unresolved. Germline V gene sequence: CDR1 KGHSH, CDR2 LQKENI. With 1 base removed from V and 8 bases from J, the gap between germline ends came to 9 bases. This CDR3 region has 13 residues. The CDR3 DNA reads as TGTGCCAGCTCACCACGAATAGAGGATGAGCAGTTCTTC. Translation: CASSPRIEDEQFF.

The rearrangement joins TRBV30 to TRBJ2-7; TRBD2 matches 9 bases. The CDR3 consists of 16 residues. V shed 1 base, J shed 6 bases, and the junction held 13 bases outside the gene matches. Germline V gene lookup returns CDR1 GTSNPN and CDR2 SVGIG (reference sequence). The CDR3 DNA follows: TGTGCCTGGAGTGCCGGCCAGCTAGCGGGGAGCGGCGAGCAGTACTTC. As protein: CAWSAGQLAGSGEQYF.

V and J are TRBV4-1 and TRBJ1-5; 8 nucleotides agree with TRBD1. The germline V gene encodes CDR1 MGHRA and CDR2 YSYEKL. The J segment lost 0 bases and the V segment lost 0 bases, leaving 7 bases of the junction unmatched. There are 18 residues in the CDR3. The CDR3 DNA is TGCGCCAGCAGCCAAGATGGGACAGGAGTTTATAGCAATCAGCCCCAGCATTTT. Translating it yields CASSQDGTGVYSNQPQHF.

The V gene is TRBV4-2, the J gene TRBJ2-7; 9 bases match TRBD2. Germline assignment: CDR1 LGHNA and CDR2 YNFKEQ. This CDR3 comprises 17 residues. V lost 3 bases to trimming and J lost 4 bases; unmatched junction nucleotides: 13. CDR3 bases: TGTGCCAGCAGCCAGATTAAGTCGGCTAGCGGGACGTACGAGCAGTACTTC. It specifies CASSQIKSASGTYEQYF.